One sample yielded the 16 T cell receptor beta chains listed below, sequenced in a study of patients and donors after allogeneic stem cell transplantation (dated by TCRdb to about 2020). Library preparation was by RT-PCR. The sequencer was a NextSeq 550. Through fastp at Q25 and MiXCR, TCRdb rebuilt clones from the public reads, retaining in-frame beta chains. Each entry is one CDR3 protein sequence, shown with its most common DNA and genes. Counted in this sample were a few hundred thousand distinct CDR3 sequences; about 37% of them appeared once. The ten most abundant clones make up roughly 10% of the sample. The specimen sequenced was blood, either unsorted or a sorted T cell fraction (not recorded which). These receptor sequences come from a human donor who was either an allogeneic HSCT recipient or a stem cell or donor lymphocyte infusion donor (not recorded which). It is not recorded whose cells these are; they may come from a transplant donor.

For the CDR3, the DNA is TGTGCCAGCAGTTTTGGACAGGGGGATTCACCCCTCCACTTT. It yields the protein CASSFGQGDSPLHF. V usage is TRBV12-3 or TRBV12-4 and J usage is TRBJ1-6, with 10 bases identical to TRBD1. J lost 8 bases, V lost 3 bases, and 1 base had no gene match. This CDR3 has 14 amino acids.

This CDR3 reads CASSGLPVGSLHF. In DNA form, the CDR3 reads TGTGCCAGCAGTGGACTCCCGGTCGGGTCCCTCCACTTT. The chain has TRBV25-1 and TRBJ1-6; unclear D gene. The V gene's germline CDR1 is MGHDK and CDR2 SYGVNS. The CDR3 length is 13 residues. V was clipped by 4 bases and J by 14 bases, with 15 bases between them.

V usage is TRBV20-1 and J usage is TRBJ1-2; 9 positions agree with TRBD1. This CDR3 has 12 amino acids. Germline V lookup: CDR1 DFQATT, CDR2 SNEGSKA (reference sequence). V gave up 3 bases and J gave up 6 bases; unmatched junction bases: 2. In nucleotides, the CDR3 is TGCAGTGCTAGCGGGACAGGGCATGGCTACACCTTC. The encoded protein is CSASGTGHGYTF.

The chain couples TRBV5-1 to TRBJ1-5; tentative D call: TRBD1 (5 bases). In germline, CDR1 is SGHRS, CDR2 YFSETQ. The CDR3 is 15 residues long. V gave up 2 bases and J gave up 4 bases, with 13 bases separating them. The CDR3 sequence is CASSFGAGRNQPQHF. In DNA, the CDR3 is TGCGCCAGCAGCTTTGGGGCTGGGCGGAATCAGCCCCAGCATTTT.

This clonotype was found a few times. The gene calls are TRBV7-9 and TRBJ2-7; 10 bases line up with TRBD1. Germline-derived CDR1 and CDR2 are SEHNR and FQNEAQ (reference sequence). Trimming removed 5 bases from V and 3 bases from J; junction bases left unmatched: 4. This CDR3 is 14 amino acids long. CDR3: CASSKGQGIYEQYF. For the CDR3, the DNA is TGTGCCAGCAGCAAGGGACAGGGGATCTACGAGCAGTACTTC. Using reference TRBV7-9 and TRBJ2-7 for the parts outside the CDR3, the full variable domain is DTGVSQNPRHKITKRGQNVTFRCDPISEHNRLYWYRQTLGQGPEFLTYFQNEAQLEKSRLLSDRFSAERPKGSFSTLEIQRTEQGDSAMYLCASSKGQGIYEQYFGPGTRLTVT.

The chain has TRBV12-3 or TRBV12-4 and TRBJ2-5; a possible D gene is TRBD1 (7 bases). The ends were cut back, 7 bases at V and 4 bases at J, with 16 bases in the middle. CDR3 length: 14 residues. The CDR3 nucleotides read TGTGCCAGCACCCGGGGGACAGTCCCAGAGACCCAGTACTTC. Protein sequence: CASTRGTVPETQYF.

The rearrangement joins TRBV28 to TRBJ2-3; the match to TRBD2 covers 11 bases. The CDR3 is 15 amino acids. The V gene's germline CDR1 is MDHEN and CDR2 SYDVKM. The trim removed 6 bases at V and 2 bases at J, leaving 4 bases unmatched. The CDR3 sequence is CASRGGLAVTDTQYF. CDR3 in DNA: TGTGCCAGCAGGGGGGGACTAGCGGTCACAGATACGCAGTATTTT.

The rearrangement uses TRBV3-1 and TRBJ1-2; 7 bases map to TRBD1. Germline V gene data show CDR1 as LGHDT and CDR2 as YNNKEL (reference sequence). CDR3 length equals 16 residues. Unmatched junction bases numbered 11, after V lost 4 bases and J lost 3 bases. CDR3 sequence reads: CASSPLLGGGDYGYTF. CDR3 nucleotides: TGTGCCAGCAGCCCCCTTTTAGGGGGCGGGGACTATGGCTACACCTTC.

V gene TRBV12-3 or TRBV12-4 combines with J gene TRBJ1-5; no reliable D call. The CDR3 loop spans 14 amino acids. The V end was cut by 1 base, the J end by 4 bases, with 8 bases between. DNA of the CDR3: TGTGCCAGCAGTTTAGGTCACTTGAATCAGCCCCAGCATTTT. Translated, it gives CASSLGHLNQPQHF.

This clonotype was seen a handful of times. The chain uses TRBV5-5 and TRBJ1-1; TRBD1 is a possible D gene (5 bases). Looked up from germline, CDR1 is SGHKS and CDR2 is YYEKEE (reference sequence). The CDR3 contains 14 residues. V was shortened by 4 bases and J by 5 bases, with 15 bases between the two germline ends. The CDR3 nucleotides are TGTGCCAGCAGCCCCCGATGGGGGAGAACTGAAGCTTTCTTT. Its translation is CASSPRWGRTEAFF.

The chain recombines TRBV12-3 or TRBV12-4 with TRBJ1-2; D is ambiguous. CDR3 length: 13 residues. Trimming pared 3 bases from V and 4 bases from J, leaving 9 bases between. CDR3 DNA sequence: TGTGCCAGCAGTTTGCGGAAGGGCTATGGCTACACCTTC. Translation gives CASSLRKGYGYTF.

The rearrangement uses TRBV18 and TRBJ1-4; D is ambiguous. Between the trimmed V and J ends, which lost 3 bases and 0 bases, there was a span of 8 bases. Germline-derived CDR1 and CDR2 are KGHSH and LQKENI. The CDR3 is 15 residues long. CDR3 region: CASSPKVATNEKLFF. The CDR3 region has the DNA TGTGCCAGCTCACCGAAAGTTGCAACTAATGAAAAACTGTTTTTT.

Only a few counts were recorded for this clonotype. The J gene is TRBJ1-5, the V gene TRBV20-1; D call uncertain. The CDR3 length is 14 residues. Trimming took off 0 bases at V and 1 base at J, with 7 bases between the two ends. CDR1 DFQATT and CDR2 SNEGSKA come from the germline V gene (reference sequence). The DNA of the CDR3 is TGCAGTGCTAGAGAACTGGGAAGCAATCAGCCCCAGCATTTT. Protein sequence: CSARELGSNQPQHF.

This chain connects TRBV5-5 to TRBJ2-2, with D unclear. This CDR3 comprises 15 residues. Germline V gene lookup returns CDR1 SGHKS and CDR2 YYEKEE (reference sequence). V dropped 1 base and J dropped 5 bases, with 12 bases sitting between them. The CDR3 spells CASSLPNYATGELFF. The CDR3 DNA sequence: TGTGCCAGCAGCTTGCCGAACTATGCGACCGGGGAGCTGTTTTTT.

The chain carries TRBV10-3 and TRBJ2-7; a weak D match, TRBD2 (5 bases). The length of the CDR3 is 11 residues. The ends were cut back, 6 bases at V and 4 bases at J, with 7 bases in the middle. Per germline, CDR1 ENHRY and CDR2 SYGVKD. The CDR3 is CAIREGYEQYF. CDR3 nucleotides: TGTGCCATCAGAGAGGGTTACGAGCAGTACTTC.

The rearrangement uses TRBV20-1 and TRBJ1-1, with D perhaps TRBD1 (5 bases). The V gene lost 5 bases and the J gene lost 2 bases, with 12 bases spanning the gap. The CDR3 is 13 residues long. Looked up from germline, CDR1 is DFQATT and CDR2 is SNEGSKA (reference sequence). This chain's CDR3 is CSASLGENTEAFF. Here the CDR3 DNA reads TGCAGTGCTTCCTTAGGGGAAAACACTGAAGCTTTCTTT.